This record covers a single T cell receptor (beta chain). Sequencing used immunoSEQ multiplex PCR; TCRdb keeps in-frame clones, though not all of them. The repertoire has approximately 92,000 clones, roughly 96% of them found once; the top ten carry around 0.21%. The sample is drawn from a study of technical replicates of blood from a few donors. The CDR3 has 16 amino acids. Germline V gene lookup returns CDR1 SGHNT and CDR2 YYREEE (reference sequence). J gave up 3 bases and V 4 bases, and 7 bases lay outside the gene matches. Sequenced: T cells isolated from PBMCs. This TCR was recovered from a human donor in good health. The rearrangement uses TRBV5-4 and TRBJ2-3; TRBD2 matches at 11 bases. The CDR3 coding sequence is TGTGCCAGCAGCGATACTAGCGGGAGTAGGACAGATACGCAGTATTTT. Encoded protein: CASSDTSGSRTDTQYF.